A single sample is the source of the 30 T cell receptor beta chains below, sequenced in a study of blood T cells in healthy people across ages. Through a sample-barcoded 5' primer and a J-beta primer mix, a second PCR was run for roughly 6 to 11 cycles. Each CDR3 protein gets one entry after TCRdb re-called the 5' RACE reads with MiXCR. The repertoire holds roughly 1.5 million distinct CDR3 sequences, with roughly 43% as singletons. Sequencing used blood. These receptors all come from a young woman in good health.

This clonotype turned up a few times. This chain joins TRBV20-1 and TRBJ2-4; no definite D call. CDR3 length: 12 amino acids. V was shortened by 6 bases and J by 0 bases, with 6 bases between the two germline ends. Per germline, CDR1 DFQATT and CDR2 SNEGSKA (reference sequence). As DNA, the CDR3 is TGCAGTGCAGCGTTAGCCAAAAACATTCAGTACTTC. It encodes CSAALAKNIQYF.

The chain's CDR3 is CSARDPIFGNTIYF. Here the CDR3 DNA reads TGCAGTGCTAGAGACCCCATTTTTGGAAACACCATATATTTT. The rearrangement links TRBV20-1 to TRBJ1-3; D gene unclear. The V and J ends lost 0 bases and 3 bases respectively, with 9 bases between them. The CDR3 is 14 residues long. CDR1 is DFQATT and CDR2 is SNEGSKA in the germline V gene (reference sequence).

Regarding this clonotype: This may be a read error: a much more frequent sequence differs by one nucleotide. This chain links TRBV6-4 with TRBJ2-1; 9 nucleotides agree with TRBD2. The CDR3 consists of 13 residues. Per germline, CDR1 MRHNA and CDR2 SNTAGT. The CDR3 nucleotides are TGTGCCGGCAGTCGGACTAGCGAGGATGAGCAGTTCTTC. Translated: CAGSRTSEDEQFF.

Here the CDR3 DNA reads TGTGCCAGCAGTTTGGGGACTAGCGGGTTCTCCGAGCAGTACTTC. Its translation is CASSLGTSGFSEQYF. The chain is built from TRBV27 and TRBJ2-7; 12 positions match TRBD2. Per the germline V gene, CDR1 is MNHEY and CDR2 is SMNVEV (reference sequence). CDR3 length: 15 amino acids. Trimming removed 3 bases from V and 6 bases from J; junction bases left unmatched: 6.

The rearrangement joins TRBV4-3 to TRBJ2-1, with D maybe TRBD1 (6 bases). V was trimmed by 3 bases and J by 0 bases, leaving 15 bases between them. This CDR3 has 17 residues. Germline V lookup: CDR1 LGHNA, CDR2 YSLEER. The CDR3: CASSQSITGSSYNEQFF. CDR3 nucleotides: TGCGCCAGCAGCCAGTCTATTACAGGGAGCTCCTACAATGAGCAGTTCTTC.

Comment on this clonotype: At one end the junction does not follow the germline gene, possibly because of a read error. The chain has TRBV7-2 and TRBJ2-7, with 9 bases fitting TRBD1. This CDR3 has 14 residues. Germline-derived CDR1 and CDR2 are SGHTA and FQGNSA. The CDR3 here is CASSSRTGVGERYF. The CDR3 DNA is TGTGCCAGCAGCTCGAGGACAGGGGTTGGCGAGCGGTACTTC.

This clonotype was counted between two and nine times. The chain carries TRBV6-5 and TRBJ2-7, with 9 bases matching TRBD2. CDR1 is MNHEY and CDR2 is SVGAGI in the germline V gene. The V segment lost 7 bases and the J segment 0 bases; nucleotides outside the gene matches: 7. The CDR3 spans 15 residues. The CDR3 region has the DNA TGTGCCAGCAAGGGAGCGGGAGGTCACTCCTACGAGCAGTACTTC. Protein: CASKGAGGHSYEQYF.

The chain carries TRBV12-3 or TRBV12-4 and TRBJ2-7; unclear D gene. Trimming shortened V by 5 bases and J by 7 bases, and 15 bases separated the two germline ends. This CDR3 region has 13 residues. The CDR3 protein is CASSPGPYNEQYF. CDR3 bases: TGTGCCAGCAGTCCCGGCCCCTACAATGAGCAGTACTTC.

This chain uses TRBV5-6 with TRBJ2-1, with D maybe TRBD1 (6 bases). Deletions cut 3 bases from V and 6 bases from J, with 13 bases between. Per germline, CDR1 SGHDT and CDR2 YYEEEE. This CDR3 spans 14 amino acids. The CDR3 nucleotides are TGTGCCAGCAGCTGGAACACAGGGATCAATGAGCAGTTCTTC. Its protein is CASSWNTGINEQFF.

V usage is TRBV7-2 and J usage is TRBJ1-3; possible D gene TRBD1, 5 bases. The CDR3 contains 15 residues. Trimming took off 5 bases at V and 0 bases at J, with 11 bases between the two ends. The germline V gene encodes CDR1 SGHTA and CDR2 FQGNSA. The CDR3 is CASSLGAYSGNTIYF. For the CDR3, the DNA is TGTGCCAGCAGCCTAGGGGCCTACTCTGGAAACACCATATATTTT.

This clonotype was observed many times. The J gene is TRBJ2-1, the V gene TRBV7-2, with D perhaps matching TRBD2 (5 bases). V shed 0 bases and J shed 4 bases, with 7 bases lying between them. This CDR3 is 14 amino acids long. Germline assignment: CDR1 SGHTA and CDR2 FQGNSA. The CDR3 DNA follows: TGTGCCAGCAGCTTAGCGACTACTTACAATGAGCAGTTCTTC. It specifies CASSLATTYNEQFF.

The J gene is TRBJ2-5, the V gene TRBV20-1; D perhaps matches TRBD1 (5 bases). The CDR3 is 12 amino acids. Trimming pared 4 bases from V and 0 bases from J, leaving 6 bases between. Germline V gene data show CDR1 as DFQATT and CDR2 as SNEGSKA (reference sequence). In DNA form, the CDR3 reads TGCAGTGCTAAGACAGACCAAGAGACCCAGTACTTC. This codes for CSAKTDQETQYF.

CDR3 nucleotides: TGTGCTAGTGGTTGGTGGGACAGAACATATGGCTACACCTTC. Protein product: CASGWWDRTYGYTF. The chain employs TRBV12-5 and TRBJ1-2, with TRBD1 identical over 7 bases. With V trimmed by 4 bases and J by 5 bases, 7 bases remained unmatched. This CDR3 has 14 residues. The germline CDR1 and CDR2 sequences are LGHNT and FRNRAP.

V gene TRBV12-3 or TRBV12-4 combines with J gene TRBJ2-7; D perhaps matches TRBD1 (5 bases). The CDR3 runs to 15 residues. V lost 3 bases and J 0 bases, leaving 12 bases between the germline ends. CDR3 amino acids: CASSLGLLGSYEQYF. The DNA for the CDR3 is TGTGCCAGCAGTTTGGGGCTGTTGGGCTCCTACGAGCAGTACTTC.

The chain has TRBV20-1 and TRBJ2-5; 8 bases map to TRBD2. Trimming at V came to 6 bases and at J to 7 bases, leaving 13 bases not matched to a gene. The CDR3 totals 14 residues. Germline CDR1 DFQATT, CDR2 SNEGSKA (reference sequence). In nucleotides, the CDR3 is TGCAGTGCATCTAGCGGGCCACACCAGGGGACCCAGTACTTC. Translated: CSASSGPHQGTQYF.

This chain links TRBV28 with TRBJ2-5; 8 positions agree with TRBD2. The trim removed 6 bases at V and 4 bases at J, leaving 10 bases unmatched. Germline CDR1 reads MDHEN; CDR2 reads SYDVKM. This CDR3 region has 15 residues. The CDR3 loop is CASSQREGQVETQYF. CDR3 coding DNA: TGTGCCAGCAGCCAACGGGAGGGTCAGGTAGAGACCCAGTACTTC.

The gene calls are TRBV6-5 and TRBJ2-5; possible D gene TRBD1, 5 bases. The J call is doubtful: the DNA matches TRBJ2-1 better. CDR1 is MNHEY and CDR2 is SVGAGI in the germline V gene. This CDR3 comprises 13 residues. CDR3 nucleotide sequence: TGTGCCAGCAGCCTCAGGGATCAAGAGACCCAGTTCTTC. It translates to CASSLRDQETQFF.

The chain recombines TRBV12-3 or TRBV12-4 with TRBJ2-7; 7 positions agree with TRBD2. V was clipped by 3 bases and J by 6 bases; unmatched bases: 11. CDR3 length: 15 amino acids. CDR3 sequence: CASSLGLQNSFEQYF. The DNA of the CDR3 is TGTGCCAGCAGTTTGGGACTACAGAATTCTTTCGAGCAGTACTTC.

The V call is TRBV20-1, the J call TRBJ2-1, with 9 bases that match TRBD1. The CDR3 runs 15 residues. Germline V gene sequence: CDR1 DFQATT, CDR2 SNEGSKA (reference sequence). The V and J ends lost 5 bases and 0 bases, in that order; junction bases with no gene match: 5. CDR3 DNA sequence: TGCAGTGCTCGACAGGGGGGGGGCTCCTACAATGAGCAGTTCTTC. It encodes CSARQGGGSYNEQFF.

This clonotype was seen a few times. This rearrangement joins TRBV7-9 to TRBJ1-2, with 8 bases lining up with TRBD1. CDR3 length: 14 residues. Germline-derived CDR1 and CDR2 are SEHNR and FQNEAQ (reference sequence). V shed 5 bases and J 6 bases; nucleotides not matched to a gene: 8. CDR3 DNA sequence: TGTGCCAGCAGCCGCGGGACAGGCAGTCATGGCTACACCTTC. Amino acid sequence: CASSRGTGSHGYTF.

The J gene is TRBJ2-5, the V gene TRBV21-1. TRBV21-1 is assigned pseudogene status. The CDR3 is made up of 13 amino acids. CDR3 in amino acids: CASKSVRQETQYF. The CDR3 nucleotides are TGTGCCAGCAAGTCAGTCAGACAAGAGACCCAGTACTTC.

The table lists this clonotype with a few counts. The chain carries TRBV7-6 and TRBJ2-2; TRBD2 matches at 7 bases. This CDR3 spans 13 amino acids. Per germline, CDR1 SGHVS and CDR2 FNYEAQ. V lost 3 bases and J lost 6; bases outside the gene matches: 1. The CDR3, as DNA: TGTGCCAGCAGCTTTCTAGCGGCCGGGGAGCTGTTTTTT. This translates into CASSFLAAGELFF.

This clonotype was observed a few times. J is TRBJ2-3 and V is TRBV10-3; D perhaps matches TRBD2 (5 bases). Germline CDR1 and CDR2: ENHRY and SYGVKD. Trimming pared 0 bases from V and 6 bases from J, leaving 19 bases between. The CDR3 runs to 17 residues. This chain's CDR3 is CAISESSTRVRGDTQYF. The DNA for the CDR3 is TGTGCCATCAGTGAGTCGAGTACTAGGGTGCGAGGGGATACGCAGTATTTT.

This chain uses TRBV20-1 with TRBJ1-1, with TRBD1 as a possible D gene (5 bases). The CDR3 covers 13 residues. Trimming stripped 0 bases from V and 6 bases from J, with 11 bases between. Germline CDR1 and CDR2: DFQATT and SNEGSKA (reference sequence). The CDR3 nucleotides read TGCAGTGCTAGAGACAGGGTCGGCCCTGAAGCTTTCTTT. Translating it yields CSARDRVGPEAFF.

V gene TRBV12-3 or TRBV12-4 combines with J gene TRBJ1-1; the D gene is possibly TRBD1 (5 bases). Trimming shortened V by 6 bases and J by 4 bases, and 21 bases separated the two germline ends. The CDR3 is 16 amino acids. The DNA for the CDR3 is TGTGCCAGCAGCCTTCCGGGACGGCTTCGGGGCACTGAAGCTTTCTTT. As protein: CASSLPGRLRGTEAFF.

The rearrangement uses TRBV7-9 and TRBJ1-1; D remains ambiguous. Germline V gives CDR1 SEHNR, CDR2 FQNEAQ (reference sequence). CDR3 length: 16 amino acids. Trimming left V 4 bases short and J 1 base short, with 16 bases between. CDR3 residues: CASSSGSPGENTEAFF. The CDR3 DNA reads TGTGCCAGCAGCTCCGGATCTCCTGGAGAGAACACTGAAGCTTTCTTT.

The V call is TRBV2, the J call TRBJ2-2; 7 bases line up with TRBD2. Germline CDR1 is SNHLY and CDR2 is FYNNEI. The CDR3 has 14 residues. V was clipped by 7 bases and J by 8 bases; unmatched bases: 10. The CDR3 sequence is CASNTLARGGELFF. The CDR3 nucleotides read TGTGCCAGCAATACACTAGCGAGGGGTGGGGAGCTGTTTTTT.

CDR3 residues: CASSPRPRQALGYTF. For the CDR3, the DNA is TGTGCCAGCAGTCCTAGACCCAGACAGGCTCTAGGCTACACCTTC. V gene TRBV27 combines with J gene TRBJ1-2, with D perhaps matching TRBD1 (6 bases). Trimming pared 5 bases from V and 8 bases from J, leaving 21 bases between. Germline V lookup: CDR1 MNHEY, CDR2 SMNVEV (reference sequence). This CDR3 region has 15 residues.

This chain uses TRBV13 with TRBJ2-5; 11 bases are a match to TRBD1. Germline CDR1 and CDR2: PRHDT and FYEKMQ (reference sequence). J lost 4 bases, V lost 5 bases, and 6 bases had no gene match. The CDR3 extends over 15 amino acids. Here the CDR3 reads CASSRDRGMRETQYF. The CDR3 DNA is TGTGCCAGCAGCCGGGACAGGGGGATGAGAGAGACCCAGTACTTC.

This rearrangement joins TRBV6-2 or TRBV6-3 to TRBJ2-5; D not resolved. Deletions cut 6 bases from V and 0 bases from J, with 11 bases between. The CDR3 has 14 amino acids. CDR1 is MNHEY and CDR2 is SVGEGT in the germline V gene. The CDR3 bases are TGTGCCAGCAGGTGGCCCGGAAACCAAGAGACCCAGTACTTC. Its translation is CASRWPGNQETQYF.